This T cell receptor (beta chain) was recorded in a study of blood T cell repertoires in COVID-19. The method was immunoSEQ multiplex PCR; TCRdb's version includes in-frame clones alone and lacks a portion of them. The sample shows about 150,000 clones, more than 75% of them seen only once. The CDR3 has 14 residues. CDR1 and CDR2 from the germline V gene are MNHEY and SVGAGI. The V and J ends lost 6 bases and 2 bases respectively, with 11 bases between them. This clone appeared a few times. The source is a woman between 45 and 65 years old who had recovered from COVID-19. The specimen was PBMCs or T cells enriched from blood (not recorded which). This chain connects TRBV6-5 to TRBJ1-5; weak D call: TRBD1 (6 bases). The CDR3 here is CASRQTGRNQPQHF. As DNA, the CDR3 is TGTGCCAGCAGGCAGACAGGTCGCAATCAGCCCCAGCATTTT.